This T cell receptor (beta chain) was found in a study of blood T cell repertoires in COVID-19. About the study: Sites across the United States, Italy and Spain contributed samples from acute and convalescent COVID-19.

Assay used: immunoSEQ multiplex PCR; TCRdb lists only in-frame clones, some missing. Among nearly 55,000 clones listed, around 80% were seen once. This CDR3 is 16 amino acids long. The V and J ends lost 0 bases and 6 bases respectively, with 16 bases between them. Germline V gene sequence: CDR1 MGHRA, CDR2 YSYEKL. The source material was peripheral blood. This chain uses TRBV4-1 with TRBJ2-3; a possible D gene is TRBD2 (5 bases). The receptor was isolated from a human donor with active or convalescent COVID-19. The donor label of this sample is uncertain. In nucleotides, the CDR3 is TGCGCCAGCAGCCAAGATACCGGACTCCTCGCGGATACGCAGTATTTT. Translation: CASSQDTGLLADTQYF.